This T cell receptor beta chain was recorded in a study of T-cell reconstitution after alpha-beta-depleted transplantation in children. Whole-study results and caveats: Some patients showed high day-60 TCRbeta diversity, which derived from surviving recipient T cells and thymic progenitors. As was reported, about two months after transplant, alpha-beta T cells came from several hundred expanded graft clones. At the one-year point after transplant, T-cell counts and TCRbeta diversity were found to come mostly from T cells that had been newly produced.

The junction had 9 bases not matched to a gene; V was cut back by 0 bases and J by 10 bases. The germline gives CDR1 SGHDT, CDR2 YYEEEE. The CDR3 is made up of 16 amino acids. This clonotype has a count of ten or more. Its antigen is as yet unknown. Construction of the TCRbeta library involved unique molecular identifiers. Using its own MiXCR run on the PCR reads, TCRdb lists one record per CDR3 protein. Among about 300,000 distinct CDR3 sequences listed, 10% were seen once. Sequences were derived from PBMCs, sampled before TCRalphabeta/CD19-depleted stem cell transplant. The rearrangement joins TRBV5-6 to TRBJ2-1; 11 bases fit TRBD2. The sequence derives from a boy under two years old with acute myeloid leukemia, due to receive a stem cell transplant. DNA of the CDR3: TGTGCCAGCAGCTTGGCCGTAGCGGGGGGGCTCGGGGAGCAGTTCTTC. The encoded protein is CASSLAVAGGLGEQFF. Full variable domain (remainder filled in from reference TRBV5-6 and TRBJ2-1): DAGVTQSPTHLIKTRGQQVTLRCSPKSGHDTVSWYQQALGQGPQFIFQYYEEEERQRGNFPDRFSGHQFPNYSSELNVNALLLGDSALYLCASSLAVAGGLGEQFFGPGTRLTVL.